This T cell receptor beta chain was obtained from a study of CD8+ T cells in alopecia areata. As for treatment: oral pan-JAK inhibitor, 5-10 mg twice daily. Individuals with alopecia areata gave both lesional scalp punch biopsies and peripheral blood for collection. Study conclusions and caveats: Scalp samples also yield sequences from resident alphabeta T cells of normal skin. Many expanded lesional clones persisted in scalp and blood during tofacitinib treatment. For patients receiving tofacitinib, scalp clonality and expanded CD8+ clones among the top 100 significantly decreased.

This clone showed up just a few times. Its antigen is unidentified. Following RNA extraction, reverse transcription yielded cDNA that acted as the sequencing template. The protocol was immunoSEQ multiplex PCR, while the TCRdb copy is restricted to in-frame clones and leaves out a portion. The sample contains over 100,000 clones, around 50% of which appear only once. CDR3 size: 15 residues. Trimming took off 2 bases at V and 4 bases at J, with 15 bases between the two ends. CDR1 SGHAT and CDR2 FQNNGV come from the germline V gene. The starting material was CD8+ T cells sorted from blood, obtained at week 24, from a patient treated with tofacitinib. This TCR derives from a human donor with alopecia areata. The chain is built from TRBV11-2 and TRBJ2-7; D is unclear. CDR3: CASSLKSGAVYEQYF. Here the CDR3 DNA reads TGTGCCAGCAGCTTAAAGTCAGGTGCTGTATACGAGCAGTACTTC.